The entry below describes one T cell receptor (beta chain). The assay was immunoSEQ multiplex PCR, and TCRdb's table has in-frame clones only and misses some. The profile shows over 70,000 clones, approximately 88% of them singletons. This sample is drawn from a study of control samples from healthy donors and cancer patients. The clonotype was recovered from a woman in her forties or fifties with colorectal cancer. The sample was PBMCs.

The CDR3 nucleotides are TGTGCCACCAGCAGAGATCTCCCGGGGAAGGAGACCCAGTACTTC. Its protein is CATSRDLPGKETQYF. The gene calls are TRBV15 and TRBJ2-5; D might be TRBD2 (5 bases). V dropped 0 bases and J dropped 5 bases, with 13 bases sitting between them. The CDR3 consists of 15 residues. The germline V gene encodes CDR1 LNHNV and CDR2 YYDKDF (reference sequence).